Below are 10 T cell receptor beta chains sequenced from a single sample in a study of blood T cell repertoires in COVID-19. The data were produced by immunoSEQ multiplex PCR, yet TCRdb's version contains in-frame clones alone and is incomplete. The sample records about 14,000 clones, 83% being singletons. The sequenced sample consisted of peripheral blood. The receptor source for this set is a woman aged 55 to 70 with acute or convalescent COVID-19.

The chain joins TRBV9 to TRBJ1-1; possibly TRBD1 for D (5 bases). In germline, CDR1 is SGDLS, CDR2 YYNGEE. This CDR3 is 15 amino acids long. The V end was cut by 4 bases, the J end by 3 bases, with 16 bases between. As DNA, the CDR3 is TGTGCCAGCAGCCCCCGGGGGGGGATCTACACTGAAGCTTTCTTT. This encodes CASSPRGGIYTEAFF. Full variable domain (rest looked up from reference TRBV9 and TRBJ1-1): DSGVTQTPKHLITATGQRVTLRCSPRSGDLSVYWYQQSLDQGLQFLIQYYNGEERAKGNILERFSAQQFPDLHSELNLSSLELGDSALYFCASSPRGGIYTEAFFGQGTRLTVV.

This clone was seen a handful of times. The gene calls are TRBV7-2 and TRBJ2-1; D is perhaps TRBD2 (5 bases). V was shortened by 0 bases and J by 12 bases, with 12 bases between the two germline ends. CDR1 and CDR2 from the germline V gene are SGHTA and FQGNSA. The CDR3 runs to 13 residues. Here the CDR3 DNA reads TGTGCCAGCAGCTTAGCAGCCCAAGCGGCGCAGTTCTTC. Its protein product is CASSLAAQAAQFF.

This chain joins TRBV19 and TRBJ2-2; possibly TRBD2 for D (6 bases). V shed 6 bases and J shed 5 bases, with 16 bases lying between them. Looked up from germline, CDR1 is LNHDA and CDR2 is SQIVND (reference sequence). The CDR3 totals 15 residues. The chain's CDR3 is CASRYGPGGTGELFF. CDR3 DNA sequence: TGTGCCAGTAGGTACGGACCCGGAGGGACCGGGGAGCTGTTTTTT.

This chain joins TRBV30 and TRBJ1-5; the D gene is possibly TRBD1 (6 bases). Trimming stripped 8 bases from V and 7 bases from J, with 21 bases between. Germline CDR1 GTSNPN, CDR2 SVGIG (reference sequence). The CDR3 spans 14 residues. The CDR3 DNA follows: TGTGCCCGCCCAAAACAGGGCTCCGGGCAGCCCCAGCATTTT. Residues: CARPKQGSGQPQHF.

The chain couples TRBV2 to TRBJ1-2; 8 bases fit TRBD1. This CDR3 is 14 amino acids long. Germline CDR1 and CDR2: SNHLY and FYNNEI. The V gene end was trimmed by 6 bases and the J gene end by 8 bases; junction bases not matched to a gene: 11. The CDR3 here is CASSSSQGAGGYTF. CDR3 nucleotide sequence: TGTGCCAGCAGCTCCTCTCAGGGGGCTGGGGGCTACACCTTC.

The CDR3 DNA follows: TGCGCCAGCAGCTCATTCAATCCAGGGACTTCCGAAACCAACGTCCTGACTTTC. This sequence encodes CASSSFNPGTSETNVLTF. This chain links TRBV5-1 with TRBJ2-6, with D perhaps matching TRBD2 (6 bases). The CDR3 totals 18 residues. The germline V gene encodes CDR1 SGHRS and CDR2 YFSETQ. Trimming cost V 3 bases and J 8 bases, with 24 bases left between them.

The chain links TRBV5-1 to TRBJ2-1; a possible D gene is TRBD1 (6 bases). Trimming cost V 1 base and J 5 bases, with 7 bases left between them. Germline V gives CDR1 SGHRS, CDR2 YFSETQ. The CDR3 is 13 amino acids. The CDR3 is CASSLKGDNEQFF. CDR3 in DNA: TGCGCCAGCAGCTTGAAGGGGGACAATGAGCAGTTCTTC.

CDR3 bases: TGCGCCAGCAGCTCGCCAACAGGGAACGGGGCCAACGTCCTGACTTTC. Amino acids: CASSSPTGNGANVLTF. This chain joins TRBV4-3 and TRBJ2-6; D may be TRBD1 (6 bases). This CDR3 has 16 residues. V dropped 5 bases and J dropped 4 bases, with 15 bases sitting between them. The V gene's germline CDR1 is LGHNA and CDR2 YSLEER.

The genes are TRBV3-1 (or the pseudogene TRBV3-2) and TRBJ2-5; 9 nucleotides align to TRBD1. The CDR3 loop spans 16 amino acids. Trimming at V came to 1 base and at J to 4 bases, leaving 7 bases not matched to a gene. The germline V gene has CDR1 LGHDT and CDR2 YNNKEL (reference sequence). CDR3 protein: CASSQGQGDLAETQYF. CDR3 DNA sequence: TGTGCCAGCAGCCAAGGACAGGGGGATTTAGCAGAGACCCAGTACTTC.

The rearrangement uses TRBV10-1 and TRBJ2-1; 8 bases align to TRBD1. Germline CDR1 is WNHNN and CDR2 is SYGVQD (reference sequence). This CDR3 comprises 16 residues. The V segment lost 2 bases and the J segment 3 bases; nucleotides outside the gene matches: 6. CDR3 protein: CASSETPGQVYNEQFF. CDR3 in DNA: TGCGCCAGCAGTGAGACCCCGGGACAGGTCTACAATGAGCAGTTCTTC.